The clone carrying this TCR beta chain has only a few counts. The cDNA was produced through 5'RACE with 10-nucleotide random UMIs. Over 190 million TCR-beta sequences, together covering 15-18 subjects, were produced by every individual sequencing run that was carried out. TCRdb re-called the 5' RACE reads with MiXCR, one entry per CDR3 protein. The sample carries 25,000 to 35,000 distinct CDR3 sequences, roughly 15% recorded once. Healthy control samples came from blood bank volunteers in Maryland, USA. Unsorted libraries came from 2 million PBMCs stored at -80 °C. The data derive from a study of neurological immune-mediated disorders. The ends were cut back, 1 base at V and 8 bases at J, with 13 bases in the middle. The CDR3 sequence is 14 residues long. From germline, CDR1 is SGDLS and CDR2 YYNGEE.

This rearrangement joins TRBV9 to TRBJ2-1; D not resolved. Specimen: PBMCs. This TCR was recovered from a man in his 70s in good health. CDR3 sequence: CASSVSPSLDEQFF. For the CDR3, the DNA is TGTGCCAGCAGCGTAAGCCCATCTCTGGATGAGCAGTTCTTC.